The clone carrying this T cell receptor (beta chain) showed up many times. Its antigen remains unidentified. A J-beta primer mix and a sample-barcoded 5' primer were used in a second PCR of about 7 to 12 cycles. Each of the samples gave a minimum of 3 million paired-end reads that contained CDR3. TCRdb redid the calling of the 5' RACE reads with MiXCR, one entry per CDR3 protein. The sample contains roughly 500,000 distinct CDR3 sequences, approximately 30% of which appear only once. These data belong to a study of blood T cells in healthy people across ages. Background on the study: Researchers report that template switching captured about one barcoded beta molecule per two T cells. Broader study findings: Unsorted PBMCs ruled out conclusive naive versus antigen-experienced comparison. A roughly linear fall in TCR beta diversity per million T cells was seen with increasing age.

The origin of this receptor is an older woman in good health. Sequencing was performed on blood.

This CDR3 is CASSLAPGGANIQYF. For the CDR3, the DNA is TGCGCCAGCAGCTTGGCCCCAGGGGGAGCGAACATTCAGTACTTC. The V and J genes are TRBV5-1 and TRBJ2-4; the match to TRBD1 covers 7 bases. Germline-derived CDR1 and CDR2 are SGHRS and YFSETQ. The CDR3 runs to 15 residues. Trimming cost V 0 bases and J 7 bases; bases outside gene matches: 7. Supplemented by reference TRBV5-1 and TRBJ2-4, the full variable domain reads KAGVTQTPRYLIKTRGQQVTLSCSPISGHRSVSWYQQTPGQGLQFLFEYFSETQRNKGNFPGRFSGRQFSNSRSEMNVSTLELGDSALYLCASSLAPGGANIQYFGAGTRLSVL.